A selection of T cell receptor beta chains follows, all from one sample in a study of blood T cell repertoires in COVID-19. TCRdb's table, derived via immunoSEQ multiplex PCR, lists solely in-frame clones and lacks some. The sample holds roughly 180,000 clones, about four fifths seen once. The sample was peripheral blood. The receptor source for this set is a man in his forties or fifties who had recovered from COVID-19. The CDR3 runs from the conserved cysteine through the conserved F or W. Each record gives: CDR3 protein, CDR3 DNA, J gene, clone size, V gene, D gene. The D gene is left open where the match is weak. Not all rows give a size; the values are once, few, many and, for expanded clones, a class.

CASSKGTGSSYEQYF	TGTGCCAGTAGTAAAGGGACAGGGAGCTCCTACGAGCAGTACTTC	TRBJ2-7	-	TRBV19	TRBD1
CASSFGPAQEQYF	TGTGCCAGCAGCTTTGGCCCCGCTCAAGAGCAGTACTTC	TRBJ2-7	-	TRBV7-2	-
CASSTGQGRAFF	TGTGCCAGCAGCACTGGACAGGGAAGAGCTTTCTTT	TRBJ1-1	-	TRBV7-9	TRBD1
CATSDVESNQPQHF	TGTGCCACCAGTGATGTAGAGAGCAATCAGCCCCAGCATTTT	TRBJ1-5	-	TRBV24-1	-
CASSTGEYSNQPQHF	TGTGCCAGTAGTACAGGGGAGTATAGCAATCAGCCCCAGCATTTT	TRBJ1-5	-	TRBV19	-
CASLLGTGPNTGELFF	TGTGCCAGCTTGCTCGGGACAGGGCCGAACACCGGGGAGCTGTTTTTT	TRBJ2-2	-	TRBV7-6	TRBD1
CASFQGPLGYTF	TGTGCCAGCTTTCAGGGCCCGCTCGGCTACACCTTC	TRBJ1-2	once	TRBV2	-
CASSSGTSGRVDEQYF	TGCGCCAGCAGCTCCGGGACTAGCGGGAGGGTTGACGAGCAGTACTTC	TRBJ2-7	-	TRBV5-1	TRBD2
CASSQAPSGGYEQYF	TGTGCCAGCAGCCAAGCCCCTAGCGGGGGGTACGAGCAGTACTTC	TRBJ2-7	-	TRBV4-2	TRBD2
CAISEGRGSSNTEAFF	TGTGCCATCAGTGAGGGCAGGGGAAGTTCGAACACTGAAGCTTTCTTT	TRBJ1-1	once	TRBV10-3	-
CASSRRSGTSDYNEQFF	TGCGCCAGCAGCCGTAGGTCCGGGACTAGCGATTACAATGAGCAGTTCTTC	TRBJ2-1	-	TRBV4-1	TRBD2
CASSITPGQGARVNEQFF	TGTGCCAGTAGTATAACCCCGGGACAGGGGGCAAGGGTCAATGAGCAGTTCTTC	TRBJ2-1	-	TRBV19	TRBD1
CASSLAGSTEAFF	TGTGCCAGCAGCTTGGCAGGCTCCACTGAAGCTTTCTTT	TRBJ1-1	-	TRBV5-5	-
CASSISQGIYGYTF	TGTGCCAGCAGCATTAGTCAGGGGATATATGGCTACACCTTC	TRBJ1-2	-	TRBV11-2	-
CASSSGLAGGGETQYF	TGTGCCAGCAGCTCGGGACTAGCGGGAGGAGGGGAGACCCAGTACTTC	TRBJ2-5	-	TRBV7-6	TRBD2
CASSTISGDTGELFF	TGTGCCAGCAGCACGATTAGCGGGGACACCGGGGAGCTGTTTTTT	TRBJ2-2	-	TRBV5-4	TRBD2
CASSWTGGDQPQHF	TGTGCCAGCAGCTGGACAGGGGGCGATCAGCCCCAGCATTTT	TRBJ1-5	-	TRBV6-2/TRBV6-3	TRBD1
CAWSSGGTEAFF	TGTGCCTGGAGCTCAGGGGGCACGGAAGCTTTCTTT	TRBJ1-1	-	TRBV30	TRBD1
CATPNPSGGPISSTDTQYF	TGTGCCACCCCTAACCCTAGCGGGGGCCCGATTTCTAGCACAGATACGCAGTATTTT	TRBJ2-3	-	TRBV15	TRBD2
CASSLSGSSSYEQYF	TGTGCCAGCAGCCTTAGCGGGAGCAGCTCCTACGAGCAGTACTTC	TRBJ2-7	-	TRBV4-2	TRBD2
CASSPDYDGNTIYF	TGTGCCAGCTCACCCGACTATGATGGAAACACCATATATTTT	TRBJ1-3	-	TRBV18	-
CASSAWVAGDTYNEQFF	TGTGCCAGCAGCGCCTGGGTAGCGGGAGATACTTACAATGAGCAGTTCTTC	TRBJ2-1	-	TRBV5-4	TRBD2
CASSAPSGVTYEQYF	TGTGCCAGCAGCGCGCCTAGCGGAGTTACCTACGAGCAGTACTTC	TRBJ2-7	few	TRBV7-2	TRBD2
CASSRTGGETQYF	TGTGCCAGCAGTCGCACAGGGGGGGAGACCCAGTACTTC	TRBJ2-5	-	TRBV7-2	TRBD1
CASSLVRDRGFIEQFF	TGTGCCAGCAGCTTGGTCCGGGACAGGGGCTTTATTGAGCAGTTCTTC	TRBJ2-1	-	TRBV7-9	TRBD1
CSVGRATESYEQYF	TGCAGCGTTGGGCGGGCTACCGAATCCTACGAGCAGTACTTC	TRBJ2-7	-	TRBV29-1	-
CASSLSTGSFYEQYF	TGTGCCAGCAGTTTATCTACAGGGAGTTTCTACGAGCAGTACTTC	TRBJ2-7	-	TRBV27	-
CASSLGVGEAFF	TGTGCCAGCAGTTTAGGCGTCGGGGAAGCTTTCTTT	TRBJ1-1	-	TRBV27	-
CASSSPGQREGYEQYF	TGCGCCAGCAGCTCCCCGGGTCAGCGGGAGGGCTACGAGCAGTACTTC	TRBJ2-7	-	TRBV4-1	TRBD2
CASSSRLNAYEQYF	TGTGCCAGCAGCTCTAGACTGAATGCCTACGAGCAGTACTTC	TRBJ2-7	-	TRBV7-2	-
CASTQAGSHTDTQYF	TGTGCCAGCACCCAAGCGGGGTCACACACAGATACGCAGTATTTT	TRBJ2-3	-	TRBV2	TRBD2
CASSQDWSQETQYF	TGTGCCAGCAGCCAAGATTGGAGCCAAGAGACCCAGTACTTC	TRBJ2-5	-	TRBV14	-
CASSFPRTGFVNEQFF	TGTGCCAGCAGTTTCCCCCGGACAGGTTTCGTCAATGAGCAGTTCTTC	TRBJ2-1	-	TRBV28	TRBD1
CASTIGSGTHEQYF	TGTGCCAGTACCATCGGTTCGGGAACCCACGAGCAGTACTTC	TRBJ2-7	-	TRBV19	-
CASSLPGRVDTQYF	TGTGCCAGTAGTCTCCCAGGGAGGGTAGATACGCAGTATTTT	TRBJ2-3	-	TRBV19	TRBD2
CASSLTAPGLAGLDTQYF	TGTGCCAGCAGCTTAACGGCTCCCGGGCTAGCGGGATTGGATACGCAGTATTTT	TRBJ2-3	-	TRBV7-3	TRBD2
CASSQDSGRFTDTQYF	TGCGCCAGCAGCCAAGATAGCGGGAGATTCACAGATACGCAGTATTTT	TRBJ2-3	-	TRBV4-3	TRBD2
CASSWTSGRAETQYF	TGTGCCAGCAGTTGGACTAGCGGGAGGGCGGAGACCCAGTACTTC	TRBJ2-5	-	TRBV6-2/TRBV6-3	TRBD2
CASSPGGTPGTYGYTF	TGTGCCAGCAGCCCAGGGGGCACCCCCGGCACCTATGGCTACACCTTC	TRBJ1-2	-	TRBV7-9	TRBD1
CASSPEASTDTQYF	TGTGCCAGCTCACCGGAGGCTAGCACAGATACGCAGTATTTT	TRBJ2-3	-	TRBV18	-
CASSQSQDYGYTF	TGCGCCAGCAGCCAATCCCAGGATTATGGCTACACCTTC	TRBJ1-2	-	TRBV4-1	-
CASSLSGGYTGELFF	TGTGCCAGCAGCCTTAGCGGGGGGTACACCGGGGAGCTGTTTTTT	TRBJ2-2	-	TRBV4-2	TRBD2
CASSPGVWAGGTGELFF	TGTGCCAGCAGCCCAGGGGTGTGGGCAGGGGGCACCGGGGAGCTGTTTTTT	TRBJ2-2	-	TRBV7-9	TRBD1
CASSLAGQGNEKLFF	TGTGCCAGCAGCTTAGCCGGGCAGGGTAATGAAAAACTGTTTTTT	TRBJ1-4	few	TRBV7-9	-
CASSLDTVTQETQYF	TGTGCCAGCAGCTTAGATACTGTGACTCAAGAGACCCAGTACTTC	TRBJ2-5	-	TRBV7-9	-
CASSGPLWGDEQFF	TGTGCCAGCAGCGGGCCCCTCTGGGGGGATGAGCAGTTCTTC	TRBJ2-1	few	TRBV9	-
CASSAGRNEQFF	TGTGCCAGCAGTGCCGGGAGAAATGAGCAGTTCTTC	TRBJ2-1	-	TRBV28	-
CASMDRTKNIQYF	TGTGCCAGCATGGACAGGACCAAAAACATTCAGTACTTC	TRBJ2-4	-	TRBV7-2	TRBD1
CASRGLINSPLHF	TGTGCCAGCAGGGGACTGATAAATTCACCCCTCCACTTT	TRBJ1-6	once	TRBV28	-
CASSLVRPQGAEQYF	TGTGCCAGCAGCTTAGTACGACCACAGGGGGCCGAGCAGTACTTC	TRBJ2-7	-	TRBV7-8	TRBD1
CAWSIPSGTQYF	TGTGCCTGGAGTATCCCTTCAGGTACGCAGTATTTT	TRBJ2-3	-	TRBV30	-